These 13 T cell receptor beta chains share one sample of origin, sequenced in a study of T-cell reconstitution after alpha-beta-depleted transplantation in children. During its preparation, the TCRbeta library received unique molecular identifiers. TCRdb analysed the PCR reads with MiXCR anew, one entry per CDR3 protein. The table has 150,000 to 250,000 distinct CDR3 sequences, approximately 6% seen once. Sequenced here: PBMCs, sampled before TCRalphabeta/CD19-depleted stem cell transplant. The receptors were gathered from a girl under two years old with combined immunodeficiency, due to receive a stem cell transplant.

The table lists this clonotype with many counts. The rearrangement links TRBV21-1 to TRBJ2-5; the table gives TRBD2 as D, unverified against the DNA. TRBV21-1 is a pseudogene. The CDR3 has 20 amino acids. This CDR3 reads CASSKALGWSSGSRGETQYF. For the CDR3, the DNA is TGTGCCAGCAGCAAAGCTCTAGGGTGGTCTAGCGGGAGTAGGGGGGAGACCCAGTACTTC.

In this sample, this clonotype turned up many times. This rearrangement joins TRBV9 to TRBJ2-2, with D uncertain. CDR1 is SGDLS, CDR2 YYNGEE, per germline. The V end was cut by 3 bases, the J end by 6 bases, with 6 bases between. The CDR3 has 12 amino acids. For the CDR3, the DNA is TGTGCCAGCAGCGCAACAGCCGGGGAGCTGTTTTTT. This encodes CASSATAGELFF.

This clonotype was found many times. V is TRBV28 and J is TRBJ1-5; D might be TRBD1 (6 bases). The length of the CDR3 is 19 residues. CDR1 and CDR2 from the germline V gene are MDHEN and SYDVKM. Trimming pared 2 bases from V and 0 bases from J, leaving 20 bases between. CDR3 sequence (DNA): TGTGCCAGCAGTTTACGGGGCAGGGGACCTGACAGTAGCAATCAGCCCCAGCATTTT. Encoded protein: CASSLRGRGPDSSNQPQHF.

The chain uses TRBV12-3 or TRBV12-4 and TRBJ1-2; D remains ambiguous. The CDR3 is made up of 12 amino acids. The V end lost 4 bases, the J end lost 7 bases, and 10 bases lay between the germline ends. CDR3 in amino acids: CASSYGDRGYTF. CDR3 coding DNA: TGTGCCAGCAGTTACGGAGACCGTGGCTACACCTTC.

This clonotype was recorded at least ten times. The chain is built from TRBV5-1 and TRBJ1-1; tentatively, D is TRBD1 (5 bases). V was pared by 0 bases and J by 4 bases, with 13 bases between. This CDR3 has 15 residues. CDR1 and CDR2 from the germline V gene are SGHRS and YFSETQ. Here the CDR3 DNA reads TGCGCCAGCAGCTTGGATGCAGGGAGGGGCACTGAAGCTTTCTTT. Translated, it gives CASSLDAGRGTEAFF.

The chain joins TRBV27 to TRBJ2-5, with D unclear. The CDR3 is 14 amino acids. From germline, CDR1 is MNHEY and CDR2 SMNVEV (reference sequence). V lost 5 bases to trimming and J lost 0 bases, with 10 bases between them. The CDR3 protein is CASSPTPYQETQYF. DNA of the CDR3: TGTGCCAGCAGTCCAACCCCCTACCAAGAGACCCAGTACTTC.

This clonotype has at least ten counts. V usage is TRBV28 and J usage is TRBJ1-1, with 7 nucleotides matching TRBD1. Germline V gene data show CDR1 as MDHEN and CDR2 as SYDVKM. The CDR3 covers 15 residues. The ends lost 6 bases at V and 4 bases at J; junction bases unmatched: 11. The CDR3 reads CASRPLTGPSTEAFF. The CDR3 DNA sequence: TGTGCCAGCAGACCACTGACAGGGCCCTCCACTGAAGCTTTCTTT.

This clonotype showed up many times. The CDR3 loop is CASSDLWDTQYF. CDR3 in DNA: TGTGCCAGCAGTGACCTTTGGGATACGCAGTATTTT. The chain recombines TRBV25-1 with TRBJ2-3; D ambiguous. This CDR3 has 12 residues. V lost 3 bases and J 6 bases, leaving 7 bases between the germline ends. Germline CDR1 and CDR2: MGHDK and SYGVNS.

This clonotype was seen repeatedly, ten times or more. The gene calls are TRBV14 and TRBJ2-1; D tentatively fits TRBD1 or TRBD2 (6 bases each). Deletions cut 6 bases from V and 10 bases from J, with 16 bases between. This CDR3 spans 13 amino acids. Germline CDR1 reads SGHDN; CDR2 reads FVKESK. CDR3 sequence (DNA): TGTGCCAGCAGGGAAGGGGGGCTCGAAGAGCAGTTCTTC. The encoded protein is CASREGGLEEQFF.

Here the CDR3 DNA reads TGTGCCAGCTCACCACCCGGCCCCCGGGATACGCAGTATTTT. Amino acids: CASSPPGPRDTQYF. The V call is TRBV18, the J call TRBJ2-3; D not resolved. The CDR3 spans 14 residues. Per germline, CDR1 KGHSH and CDR2 LQKENI. The ends were cut back, 0 bases at V and 6 bases at J, with 10 bases in the middle. The variable domain in full, completed from reference TRBV18 and TRBJ2-3, reads NAGVMQNPRHLVRRRGQEARLRCSPMKGHSHVYWYRQLPEEGLKFMVYLQKENIIDESGMPKERFSAEFPKEGPSILRIQQVVRGDSAAYFCASSPPGPRDTQYFGPGTRLTVL.

This clonotype was picked up many times. The chain couples TRBV29-1 to TRBJ2-1, with TRBD1 matching 10 bases. The CDR3 contains 17 residues. Germline V lookup: CDR1 SQVTM, CDR2 ANQGSEA. V shed 0 bases, J shed 3 bases, and the junction held 8 bases outside the gene matches. The CDR3 spells CSVEDFPGTGVYNEQFF. The CDR3, as DNA: TGCAGCGTTGAAGATTTCCCAGGGACAGGGGTCTACAATGAGCAGTTCTTC.

This chain uses TRBV12-3 or TRBV12-4 with TRBJ1-3, with D unresolved. The CDR3 extends over 13 amino acids. In DNA form, the CDR3 reads TGTGCTAACAATAAGGGCTCTGGAAACACCATATATTTT. It translates to CANNKGSGNTIYF.

Many counts were recorded for this clonotype. The chain carries TRBV29-1 and TRBJ2-7; unclear D gene. Germline V CDR1 and CDR2: SQVTM, ANQGSEA. The CDR3 loop spans 12 amino acids. V shed 6 bases and J shed 2 bases, with 11 bases lying between them. CDR3 DNA: TGCAGCGTCGTTGACACTCCCTACGAGCAGTACTTC. Protein sequence: CSVVDTPYEQYF.